The 10 T cell receptor beta chains below come from one sample, sequenced in a study of memory CD4+ T cells and cytomegalovirus serostatus. The sort gate was single viable CD3+CD4+CD8-CD45RO+ cells for memory CD4+ T cells. Using immunoSEQ multiplex PCR, the repertoire was profiled, and TCRdb retains in-frame clones only, with some absent. The sample includes tens of thousands of clones, around four fifths of them seen just once. Input material: memory CD4+ T cells from blood. The receptors here all came from an adult in good health and CMV-seronegative.

The V and J genes are TRBV10-3 and TRBJ2-5, with 8 bases that match TRBD2. The germline CDR1 and CDR2 sequences are ENHRY and SYGVKD. Trimming cost V 10 bases and J 5 bases; bases outside gene matches: 12. The CDR3 runs to 14 residues. The DNA of the CDR3 is TGTGCCACCTCCTTTGGCGGGGGGACGGAGACCCAGTACTTC. Its protein is CATSFGGGTETQYF.

The V gene is TRBV5-4, the J gene TRBJ1-4, with TRBD1 as a possible D gene (6 bases). Germline V CDR1 and CDR2: SGHNT, YYREEE (reference sequence). This CDR3 comprises 16 residues. Deletions cut 4 bases from V and 2 bases from J, with 15 bases between. Written as DNA, the CDR3 is TGTGCCAGCAGCCCTGGGTGGCAGGGGACTAATGAAAAACTGTTTTTT. It translates to CASSPGWQGTNEKLFF.

The chain links TRBV7-2 to TRBJ1-2, with 7 bases identical to TRBD1. Germline-derived CDR1 and CDR2 are SGHTA and FQGNSA. CDR3 length: 14 amino acids. V shed 1 base and J 4 bases; nucleotides not matched to a gene: 3. The CDR3 reads CASSLGAGGYGYTF. The CDR3 nucleotides read TGTGCCAGCAGCTTAGGGGCAGGGGGCTATGGCTACACCTTC. The variable domain in full, completed from reference TRBV7-2 and TRBJ1-2, reads GAGVSQSPSNKVTEKGKDVELRCDPISGHTALYWYRQSLGQGLEFLIYFQGNSAPDKSGLPSDRFSAERTGGSVSTLTIQRTQQEDSAVYLCASSLGAGGYGYTFGSGTRLTVV.

On this clone itself: This sample includes further DNA sequences coding for the same CDR3. This chain joins TRBV9 and TRBJ1-1, with D unclear. The CDR3 sequence is 13 residues long. V was trimmed by 4 bases and J by 4 bases, leaving 11 bases between them. Germline V gene data show CDR1 as SGDLS and CDR2 as YYNGEE. The CDR3, as DNA: TGTGCCAGCAGCCCTAGGGTGGGCACTGAAGCTTTCTTT. As protein: CASSPRVGTEAFF.

V is TRBV19 and J is TRBJ1-1; D remains ambiguous. Per germline, CDR1 LNHDA and CDR2 SQIVND (reference sequence). Trimming took 7 bases from V and 8 from J, leaving 20 bases between them. The CDR3 spans 14 residues. The CDR3 sequence is CASTIRVSHGEAFF. CDR3 in DNA: TGTGCCAGTACCATCCGCGTATCACACGGCGAAGCTTTCTTT.

The chain carries TRBV6-1 and TRBJ1-1, with unresolved D. The CDR3 runs to 15 residues. The V end was cut by 4 bases, the J end by 3 bases, with 15 bases between. Germline values: CDR1 MNHNS, CDR2 SASEGT. CDR3: CASSGPRVPDTEAFF. In DNA, the CDR3 is TGTGCCAGCAGTGGCCCCCGGGTCCCGGACACTGAAGCTTTCTTT.

V is TRBV30 and J is TRBJ1-5; TRBD1 might be the D (6 bases). The germline V gene has CDR1 GTSNPN and CDR2 SVGIG (reference sequence). V gave up 4 bases and J gave up 8 bases, with 15 bases separating them. The length of the CDR3 is 13 residues. CDR3 coding DNA: TGTGCCTGGACGGGGGGGGCGAAAAAGCCCCAGCATTTT. This gives the protein CAWTGGAKKPQHF.

The rearrangement uses TRBV9 and TRBJ1-6; D is undetermined. Between the trimmed V and J ends, which lost 0 bases and 4 bases, there was a span of 11 bases. Germline values: CDR1 SGDLS, CDR2 YYNGEE. This CDR3 has 16 amino acids. In DNA, the CDR3 is TGTGCCAGCAGCGTAGGTGCCGGCCGATATAATTCACCCCTCCACTTT. Protein product: CASSVGAGRYNSPLHF.

The rearrangement links TRBV6-1 to TRBJ1-5; TRBD1 matches at 9 bases. Trimming removed 3 bases from V and 7 bases from J; junction bases left unmatched: 10. Germline V gene lookup returns CDR1 MNHNS and CDR2 SASEGT. The CDR3 contains 16 residues. This CDR3 reads CASSDIGGTGPQPQHF. The CDR3 region has the DNA TGTGCCAGCAGTGACATAGGGGGGACAGGGCCCCAGCCCCAGCATTTT.

The chain has TRBV2 and TRBJ2-2; 8 bases are shared with TRBD2. The CDR3 has 14 residues. Looked up from germline, CDR1 is SNHLY and CDR2 is FYNNEI. Unmatched junction bases numbered 7, after V lost 6 bases and J lost 7 bases. The CDR3 loop is CASSVGLGYGELFF. The CDR3 DNA sequence: TGTGCCAGCAGCGTGGGACTAGGATACGGGGAGCTGTTTTTT.